Presented here are 23 T cell receptor beta chains from one specimen sequenced in a study of cytomegalovirus exposure and HLA in healthy donors. PCR employed 60 Vbeta and 13 Jbeta primers. TCRdb keeps only in-frame clones here, not all; method: immunoSEQ multiplex PCR. The table includes 100,000 to 150,000 clones, 70% to 90% detected once. The sequenced material came from PBMCs. The receptors originated from a woman between 40 and 55 years old in good health and CMV-seropositive.

This clone was picked up a small number of times. This chain connects TRBV2 to TRBJ2-2, with TRBD1 matching over 10 bases. The CDR3 totals 13 residues. V was clipped by 10 bases and J by 4 bases; unmatched bases: 3. Germline V CDR1 and CDR2: SNHLY, FYNNEI. The CDR3 loop is CATRTGGTGELFF. The CDR3 DNA reads as TGTGCCACCCGGACAGGGGGCACCGGGGAGCTGTTTTTT.

V is TRBV7-9 and J is TRBJ2-3; 7 bases align to TRBD1. V lost 6 bases and J lost 5; bases outside the gene matches: 5. The CDR3 is 13 amino acids. Germline assignment: CDR1 SEHNR and CDR2 FQNEAQ (reference sequence). CDR3 sequence (DNA): TGTGCCAGCAGATCCTCAGGGGGAGATACGCAGTATTTT. It specifies CASRSSGGDTQYF. Looking up the rest from reference TRBV7-9 and TRBJ2-3 gives the full variable domain: DTGVSQNPRHKITKRGQNVTFRCDPISEHNRLYWYRQTLGQGPEFLTYFQNEAQLEKSRLLSDRFSAERPKGSFSTLEIQRTEQGDSAMYLCASRSSGGDTQYFGPGTRLTVL.

In its sample, this clone was seen a few times. The genes are TRBV5-6 and TRBJ1-2, with 7 bases that match TRBD1. Germline trimming cut 4 bases from V and 4 bases from J; bases unmatched to any gene: 10. Germline lookup yields CDR1 SGHDT and CDR2 YYEEEE. The CDR3 sequence is 15 residues long. CDR3 in DNA: TGTGCCAGCAGCGGCCGGGACCCAGGGGGCTATGGCTACACCTTC. As protein: CASSGRDPGGYGYTF. The full variable domain, completed using reference TRBV5-6 and TRBJ1-2, is DAGVTQSPTHLIKTRGQQVTLRCSPKSGHDTVSWYQQALGQGPQFIFQYYEEEERQRGNFPDRFSGHQFPNYSSELNVNALLLGDSALYLCASSGRDPGGYGYTFGSGTRLTVV.

The chain recombines TRBV6-1 with TRBJ1-2; D possibly corresponds to TRBD1 (6 bases). CDR1 is MNHNS and CDR2 is SASEGT in the germline V gene. Trimming pared 8 bases from V and 8 bases from J, leaving 21 bases between. CDR3 length equals 14 residues. The CDR3 sequence: CASALGKTGGGYTF. The CDR3 bases are TGTGCCAGCGCTCTGGGAAAGACAGGTGGGGGCTACACCTTC.

Only a few counts were recorded for this clone. The chain uses TRBV7-8 and TRBJ2-7, with D perhaps TRBD1 (6 bases). The CDR3 covers 17 residues. V lost 5 bases, J lost 6 bases, and 26 bases lay in between. CDR1 and CDR2 from the germline V gene are SGHVS and FQNEAQ. The CDR3 is CASSLLSEGTIVGEQYF. CDR3 DNA sequence: TGTGCCAGCAGCCTACTCTCCGAGGGGACAATTGTGGGCGAGCAGTACTTC.

The chain combines TRBV10-1 with TRBJ1-3; D unclear. V shed 6 bases and J shed 2 bases, with 23 bases lying between them. The CDR3 is made up of 18 amino acids. The germline V gene encodes CDR1 WNHNN and CDR2 SYGVQD (reference sequence). The CDR3 DNA is TGCGCCAGCAGGGGTGGGCAGACCGAGTTCATACCTGGAAACACCATATATTTT. Translation gives CASRGGQTEFIPGNTIYF.

The rearrangement joins TRBV9 to TRBJ2-2, with D possibly being TRBD1 (5 bases). Trimming stripped 0 bases from V and 0 bases from J, with 9 bases between. CDR3 length: 16 amino acids. Germline-derived CDR1 and CDR2 are SGDLS and YYNGEE. In DNA, the CDR3 is TGTGCCAGCAGCGTAGGAGTGGGGCCGAACACCGGGGAGCTGTTTTTT. Protein product: CASSVGVGPNTGELFF.

This clone appeared a single time. This CDR3 is CASSPGTEETQYF. The CDR3 nucleotides are TGTGCCAGCTCACCGGGGACAGAGGAGACCCAGTACTTC. This sequence joins TRBV18 and TRBJ2-5; 7 positions agree with TRBD1. The germline gives CDR1 KGHSH, CDR2 LQKENI. The CDR3 is 13 amino acids. Trimming took 3 bases from V and 5 from J; bases not matched to a gene: 3.

CDR3 protein: CAWRGNRGRGYGYTF. The CDR3 bases are TGTGCCTGGAGGGGTAACAGGGGCCGTGGGTATGGCTACACCTTC. The chain joins TRBV30 to TRBJ1-2, with 7 bases lining up with TRBD1. CDR1 is GTSNPN and CDR2 is SVGIG in the germline V gene (reference sequence). V shed 3 bases, J shed 5 bases, and the junction held 12 bases outside the gene matches. The CDR3 has 15 residues.

The rearrangement joins TRBV9 to TRBJ2-3; D unresolved. The CDR3 consists of 15 residues. With 3 bases removed from V and 0 bases from J, the gap between germline ends came to 11 bases. Germline loops: CDR1 SGDLS, CDR2 YYNGEE. In nucleotides, the CDR3 is TGTGCCAGCAGCGCACAATTGACTAGCACAGATACGCAGTATTTT. This encodes CASSAQLTSTDTQYF.

This clone was found once. The chain recombines TRBV18 with TRBJ1-4; 7 bases map to TRBD1. V gave up 3 bases and J gave up 5 bases; unmatched junction bases: 3. Germline-derived CDR1 and CDR2 are KGHSH and LQKENI. CDR3 length: 14 residues. The CDR3 loop is CASSPGQTNEKLFF. The CDR3 DNA sequence: TGTGCCAGCTCACCGGGACAGACAAATGAAAAACTGTTTTTT.

The chain recombines TRBV19 with TRBJ1-5, with 8 nucleotides matching TRBD1. J gave up 0 bases and V 3 bases, and 4 bases lay outside the gene matches. The CDR3 runs to 16 residues. CDR1 is LNHDA, CDR2 SQIVND, per germline (reference sequence). In DNA, the CDR3 is TGTGCCAGTAGTATTGGGACAGGCTTTAGCAATCAGCCCCAGCATTTT. Residues: CASSIGTGFSNQPQHF.

V gene TRBV6-5 combines with J gene TRBJ1-4, with no clear D. The CDR3 length is 14 residues. Germline CDR1 and CDR2: MNHEY and SVGAGI. The V and J ends lost 6 bases and 0 bases respectively, with 8 bases between them. CDR3 DNA: TGTGCCAGCAGAGGAGTTGCAACTAATGAAAAACTGTTTTTT. This codes for CASRGVATNEKLFF.

The genes are TRBV7-8 and TRBJ1-2; 7 positions match TRBD1. V was pared by 5 bases and J by 6 bases, with 12 bases of the junction left unmatched. Looked up from germline, CDR1 is SGHVS and CDR2 is FQNEAQ. CDR3 length: 15 amino acids. The CDR3: CASSPGADRENGYTF. DNA for the CDR3: TGTGCCAGCAGCCCCGGGGCAGACAGGGAAAATGGCTACACCTTC.

The rearrangement uses TRBV7-2 and TRBJ1-1, with D maybe TRBD1 (6 bases). Trimming removed 5 bases at V and 1 base at J, with 14 bases between. Germline assignment: CDR1 SGHTA and CDR2 FQGNSA. This CDR3 has 15 amino acids. This CDR3 reads CASSQRQARNTEAFF. The CDR3 DNA is TGTGCCAGCAGCCAAAGACAGGCAAGGAACACTGAAGCTTTCTTT.

V and J are TRBV6-5 and TRBJ2-5, with 10 bases that match TRBD1. Germline-derived CDR1 and CDR2 are MNHEY and SVGAGI. CDR3 size: 15 residues. The ends lost 0 bases at V and 6 bases at J; junction bases unmatched: 4. CDR3 sequence reads: CASSYSTTGGKTQYF. The CDR3, as DNA: TGTGCCAGCAGTTACTCGACGACAGGGGGCAAGACCCAGTACTTC.

The CDR3 loop reads CASSETGPGPLNTEAFF. In DNA, the CDR3 is TGTGCCAGCTCCGAAACAGGCCCCGGCCCCTTGAACACTGAAGCTTTCTTT. The chain combines TRBV18 with TRBJ1-1, with D perhaps TRBD1 (5 bases). The CDR3 is 17 residues long. CDR1 and CDR2 from the germline V gene are KGHSH and LQKENI. The V and J ends lost 6 bases and 0 bases respectively, with 20 bases between them.

The rearrangement joins TRBV6-5 to TRBJ1-2; D not certain. V was shortened by 4 bases and J by 5 bases, with 20 bases between the two germline ends. Per germline, CDR1 MNHEY and CDR2 SVGAGI. This CDR3 is built from 16 residues. CDR3 nucleotide sequence: TGTGCCAGCAGTTTAGGTCTAGCGTGGCTGGATTATGGCTACACCTTC. It codes for CASSLGLAWLDYGYTF.

The chain carries TRBV19 and TRBJ2-2, with 12 bases identical to TRBD2. The CDR3 is 17 residues long. The germline CDR1 and CDR2 sequences are LNHDA and SQIVND (reference sequence). The V and J ends lost 7 bases and 3 bases, in that order; junction bases with no gene match: 9. CDR3 amino acids: CASMRLAGEVDTGELFF. The DNA of the CDR3 is TGTGCCAGTATGAGACTAGCGGGAGAAGTAGACACCGGGGAGCTGTTTTTT.

The chain recombines TRBV27 with TRBJ2-5; TRBD1 aligns across 9 bases. CDR1 is MNHEY, CDR2 SMNVEV, per germline (reference sequence). The CDR3 covers 15 residues. V lost 1 base and J lost 6; bases outside the gene matches: 6. CDR3 sequence: CASSLYPGQGKTQYF. The CDR3, as DNA: TGTGCCAGCAGTTTATATCCGGGACAGGGAAAGACCCAGTACTTC.

The rearrangement links TRBV5-1 to TRBJ2-3; a weak D match, TRBD2 (6 bases). Trimming pared 2 bases from V and 0 bases from J, leaving 10 bases between. CDR1 is SGHRS and CDR2 is YFSETQ in the germline V gene. The CDR3 length is 15 residues. In DNA form, the CDR3 reads TGCGCCAGCAGCTTTCGCGGGACGAGCACAGATACGCAGTATTTT. As protein: CASSFRGTSTDTQYF.

The rearrangement uses TRBV6-1 and TRBJ2-2, with 8 bases fitting TRBD1. V gave up 1 base and J gave up 3 bases; unmatched junction bases: 7. This CDR3 is built from 17 residues. Looked up from germline, CDR1 is MNHNS and CDR2 is SASEGT. The CDR3 is CASSEVQGGRDTGELFF. CDR3 coding DNA: TGTGCCAGCAGTGAAGTACAGGGGGGCCGCGACACCGGGGAGCTGTTTTTT.

V is TRBV29-1 and J is TRBJ1-2, with D perhaps TRBD1 (6 bases). Germline-derived CDR1 and CDR2 are SQVTM and ANQGSEA. The CDR3 covers 16 residues. V was shortened by 6 bases and J by 5 bases, with 25 bases between the two germline ends. The CDR3 region is CSVFQTGTSGYYGYTF. As DNA, the CDR3 is TGCAGCGTCTTCCAGACCGGGACATCCGGCTATTATGGCTACACCTTC.